The 27 T cell receptor beta chains below were found in one sample sequenced in a study of blood T cell repertoires in COVID-19. The repertoire was sequenced with immunoSEQ multiplex PCR; TCRdb's copy has only in-frame clones and lacks some. The table lists 120,000 to 150,000 clones, approximately 89% of them singletons. Material for sequencing was peripheral blood. The receptors here all came from a human donor in a cohort sampled during active COVID-19.

V usage is TRBV5-6 and J usage is TRBJ2-1, with 12 positions matching TRBD1. V trimming: 0 bases; J trimming: 4 bases; junction bases outside the gene matches: 5. The germline gives CDR1 SGHDT, CDR2 YYEEEE. This CDR3 comprises 17 residues. As DNA, the CDR3 is TGTGCCAGCAGCTTGGGGGACAGGGGGCCCCTATACAATGAGCAGTTCTTC. This encodes CASSLGDRGPLYNEQFF.

CDR3 nucleotides: TGCGCCAGCAGCTTGGGACAGACCTGGTACGAGCAGTACTTC. This encodes CASSLGQTWYEQYF. The gene calls are TRBV5-1 and TRBJ2-7; D may be TRBD1 (5 bases). Germline V gene lookup returns CDR1 SGHRS and CDR2 YFSETQ. CDR3 length: 14 residues. Trimming pared 0 bases from V and 4 bases from J, leaving 11 bases between.

This chain links TRBV9 with TRBJ2-3; TRBD2 might be the D (6 bases). Looked up from germline, CDR1 is SGDLS and CDR2 is YYNGEE. Trimming shortened V by 3 bases and J by 5 bases, and 16 bases separated the two germline ends. The CDR3 is made up of 15 amino acids. Here the CDR3 DNA reads TGTGCCAGCAGCGAGCGGGCAGCGCCCGTAGATACGCAGTATTTT. Its protein product is CASSERAAPVDTQYF.

This chain links TRBV6-1 with TRBJ1-2; the D gene is possibly TRBD1 (6 bases). CDR1 is MNHNS, CDR2 SASEGT, per germline. The CDR3 is made up of 16 amino acids. V was shortened by 2 bases and J by 6 bases, with 19 bases between the two germline ends. The CDR3 here is CASSESVNRVFDGYTF. CDR3 DNA sequence: TGTGCCAGCAGTGAAAGCGTTAACAGGGTTTTTGATGGCTACACCTTC.

The V call is TRBV7-3, the J call TRBJ2-7; TRBD1 aligns across 11 bases. The germline V gene encodes CDR1 SGHTA and CDR2 FQGTGA. V trimming: 5 bases; J trimming: 3 bases; junction bases outside the gene matches: 9. This CDR3 has 16 residues. The CDR3 is CASSDRSGQGGYEQYF. Here the CDR3 DNA reads TGTGCCAGCAGCGACCGTTCGGGACAGGGGGGCTACGAGCAGTACTTC. Full variable domain (rest looked up from reference TRBV7-3 and TRBJ2-7): GAGVSQTPSNKVTEKGKYVELRCDPISGHTALYWYRQSLGQGPEFLIYFQGTGAADDSGLPNDRFFAVRPEGSVSTLKIQRTERGDSAVYLCASSDRSGQGGYEQYFGPGTRLTVT.

The chain couples TRBV27 to TRBJ1-2; perhaps TRBD1 as D (6 bases). The germline CDR1 and CDR2 sequences are MNHEY and SMNVEV (reference sequence). V was cut by 2 bases and J by 4 bases, with 8 bases left in between. The CDR3 consists of 13 residues. CDR3 in amino acids: CASSLNRVYGYTF. The CDR3 nucleotides read TGTGCCAGCAGTTTAAACAGGGTCTATGGCTACACCTTC.

The genes are TRBV11-2 and TRBJ2-7, with a tentative D call TRBD2 (7 bases). Germline assignment: CDR1 SGHAT and CDR2 FQNNGV. This CDR3 has 14 amino acids. Trimming shortened V by 1 base and J by 4 bases, and 11 bases separated the two germline ends. The CDR3 here is CASSLVQGGYEQYF. DNA of the CDR3: TGTGCCAGCAGCTTAGTACAGGGAGGGTACGAGCAGTACTTC.

The chain links TRBV5-6 to TRBJ1-6; no firm D call. Trimming took off 4 bases at V and 13 bases at J, with 12 bases between the two ends. Germline V gene data show CDR1 as SGHDT and CDR2 as YYEEEE. The CDR3 runs to 12 residues. The CDR3 DNA sequence: TGTGCCAGCAGCCTTAGACCGGGGCCCCTCCACTTT. Protein product: CASSLRPGPLHF.

The chain uses TRBV19 and TRBJ2-3; TRBD2 matches 11 bases. CDR1 is LNHDA and CDR2 is SQIVND in the germline V gene (reference sequence). The CDR3 consists of 17 residues. The ends lost 4 bases at V and 4 bases at J; junction bases unmatched: 10. CDR3 amino acids: CASSTPLSGGVSDTQYF. The CDR3 DNA sequence: TGTGCCAGTAGTACACCTCTTAGCGGGGGGGTATCAGATACGCAGTATTTT. Filled out from reference TRBV19 and TRBJ2-3, the complete variable domain reads DGGITQSPKYLFRKEGQNVTLSCEQNLNHDAMYWYRQDPGQGLRLIYYSQIVNDFQKGDIAEGYSVSREKKESFPLTVTSAQKNPTAFYLCASSTPLSGGVSDTQYFGPGTRLTVL.

The chain carries TRBV19 and TRBJ2-2; no reliable D call. V was pared by 3 bases and J by 5 bases, with 13 bases between. Germline CDR1 reads LNHDA; CDR2 reads SQIVND (reference sequence). The CDR3 runs to 15 residues. The CDR3 nucleotides read TGTGCCAGTAGTATGGGTCCCGCGGTGACCGGGGAGCTGTTTTTT. Translating it yields CASSMGPAVTGELFF.

This clone was seen a single time. This chain links TRBV6-6 with TRBJ2-4; 12 bases are a match to TRBD2. The CDR3 is 18 amino acids. Unmatched junction bases numbered 9, after V lost 5 bases and J lost 1 base. Germline V gene data show CDR1 as MNHNY and CDR2 as SVGAGI (reference sequence). The CDR3 protein is CASSLRTSGDQAKNIQYF. The DNA of the CDR3 is TGTGCCAGCAGTCTCCGGACTAGCGGGGACCAGGCCAAAAACATTCAGTACTTC.

The chain is built from TRBV19 and TRBJ1-2; no clear D gene. The CDR3 is 14 amino acids. V dropped 7 bases and J dropped 6 bases, with 18 bases sitting between them. The V gene's germline CDR1 is LNHDA and CDR2 SQIVND (reference sequence). Written as DNA, the CDR3 is TGTGCCAGTATGGAGGGCAGGTACATCAATGGCTACACCTTC. Translated, it gives CASMEGRYINGYTF.

This clone was observed a single time. The chain is built from TRBV6-5 and TRBJ1-4; possibly TRBD1 for D (6 bases). Trimming pared 6 bases from V and 5 bases from J, leaving 13 bases between. From germline, CDR1 is MNHEY and CDR2 SVGAGI. The CDR3 extends over 14 amino acids. The CDR3 coding sequence is TGTGCCAGCAGCCTCCGGACAGAGAATGAAAAACTGTTTTTT. Residues: CASSLRTENEKLFF.

This clone was picked up one time. The chain joins TRBV6-6 to TRBJ1-3; tentative D call: TRBD1 (5 bases). V shed 4 bases and J shed 0 bases, with 7 bases lying between them. Germline CDR1 MNHNY, CDR2 SVGAGI (reference sequence). The CDR3 sequence is 14 residues long. CDR3 sequence: CASSSGNSGNTIYF. DNA of the CDR3: TGTGCCAGCAGTTCAGGGAACTCTGGAAACACCATATATTTT.

The V and J genes are TRBV19 and TRBJ2-7, with D perhaps matching TRBD2 (6 bases). The CDR3 has 13 amino acids. Trimming removed 3 bases at V and 5 bases at J, with 11 bases between. Germline assignment: CDR1 LNHDA and CDR2 SQIVND (reference sequence). The chain's CDR3 is CASSMGGLDEQYF. The CDR3 nucleotides are TGTGCCAGTAGTATGGGAGGATTGGACGAGCAGTACTTC.

V is TRBV4-2 and J is TRBJ2-1, with D possibly TRBD1 on 6 matching bases. The CDR3 contains 16 residues. The V gene's germline CDR1 is LGHNA and CDR2 YNFKEQ. V lost 3 bases and J 2 bases, leaving 14 bases between the germline ends. CDR3 loop: CASSQSGARTYNEQFF. CDR3 sequence (DNA): TGTGCCAGCAGCCAGTCAGGGGCGCGGACCTACAATGAGCAGTTCTTC.

V gene TRBV5-1 combines with J gene TRBJ1-3; D is perhaps TRBD1 (5 bases). Germline loops: CDR1 SGHRS, CDR2 YFSETQ. V was shortened by 0 bases and J by 2 bases, with 9 bases between the two germline ends. CDR3 length: 15 amino acids. This CDR3 reads CASSLEGRAGNTIYF. Here the CDR3 DNA reads TGCGCCAGCAGCTTGGAGGGGAGGGCTGGAAACACCATATATTTT.

CDR3 region: CASSEAVQTEAFF. The CDR3 DNA reads as TGTGCCAGCAGTGAAGCGGTTCAGACTGAAGCTTTCTTT. The V and J genes are TRBV2 and TRBJ1-1; no firm D call. There are 13 residues in the CDR3. Trimming left V 0 bases short and J 5 bases short, with 7 bases between. Germline V lookup: CDR1 SNHLY, CDR2 FYNNEI.

This sequence joins TRBV4-1 and TRBJ2-5; TRBD2 agrees at 15 bases. There are 16 residues in the CDR3. The trim removed 4 bases at V and 5 bases at J, leaving 5 bases unmatched. Per germline, CDR1 MGHRA and CDR2 YSYEKL. The CDR3 DNA reads TGCGCCAGCAGCCCGGGACTAGCGGGGGGTGGGGAGACCCAGTACTTC. Translation gives CASSPGLAGGGETQYF.

The chain joins TRBV5-4 to TRBJ1-1; tentatively, D is TRBD1 (6 bases). The CDR3 has 16 amino acids. Germline loops: CDR1 SGHNT, CDR2 YYREEE (reference sequence). Trimming stripped 4 bases from V and 0 bases from J, with 16 bases between. CDR3 bases: TGTGCCAGCAGCAACCACAGGGAGACAATGAACACTGAAGCTTTCTTT. Translation gives CASSNHRETMNTEAFF. Filled out from reference TRBV5-4 and TRBJ1-1, the complete variable domain reads ETGVTQSPTHLIKTRGQQVTLRCSSQSGHNTVSWYQQALGQGPQFIFQYYREEENGRGNFPPRFSGLQFPNYSSELNVNALELDDSALYLCASSNHRETMNTEAFFGQGTRLTVV.

In its sample, this clone was seen a few times. The rearrangement joins TRBV2 to TRBJ1-2; TRBD1 matches 9 bases. The germline V gene has CDR1 SNHLY and CDR2 FYNNEI. The CDR3 length is 14 residues. Trimming at V came to 3 bases and at J to 8 bases, leaving 7 bases not matched to a gene. The CDR3 DNA follows: TGTGCCAGCAGTGAGGGACAGGGCATGGGGGGCTACACCTTC. This translates into CASSEGQGMGGYTF.

This rearrangement joins TRBV6-4 to TRBJ1-4; D possibly corresponds to TRBD1 (5 bases). The CDR3 is 16 residues long. Trimming pared 2 bases from V and 8 bases from J, leaving 18 bases between. Germline values: CDR1 MRHNA, CDR2 SNTAGT. CDR3 in DNA: TGTGCCAGCAGTGACCTCCACGGGGGGAGAGGGGAAAAACTGTTTTTT. Its protein is CASSDLHGGRGEKLFF.

The chain couples TRBV27 to TRBJ2-7, with 7 bases matching TRBD2. V lost 2 bases, J lost 7 bases, and 11 bases stayed unmatched. CDR3 length: 15 residues. CDR1 and CDR2 (germline): MNHEY, SMNVEV (reference sequence). The CDR3 loop is CASSLMASGAGEQYF. The CDR3 bases are TGTGCCAGCAGTTTAATGGCTAGCGGTGCCGGGGAGCAGTACTTC.

The J gene is TRBJ2-5, the V gene TRBV9; 14 nucleotides align to TRBD2. The J segment lost 2 bases and the V segment lost 0 bases, leaving 6 bases of the junction unmatched. The germline V gene has CDR1 SGDLS and CDR2 YYNGEE. The CDR3 extends over 18 amino acids. The CDR3 reads CASSVGLAGGDMQETQYF. For the CDR3, the DNA is TGTGCCAGCAGCGTAGGACTAGCGGGGGGGGACATGCAAGAGACCCAGTACTTC.

The chain links TRBV10-3 to TRBJ2-4; 9 bases agree with TRBD2. The CDR3 loop spans 13 amino acids. V shed 2 bases and J 13 bases; nucleotides not matched to a gene: 6. The germline V gene has CDR1 ENHRY and CDR2 SYGVKD. CDR3 sequence reads: CAISENSGGLQYF. The CDR3 nucleotides are TGTGCCATCAGTGAGAATAGCGGGGGACTACAGTACTTC.

The chain links TRBV27 to TRBJ2-7; 11 bases are a match to TRBD2. The germline V gene encodes CDR1 MNHEY and CDR2 SMNVEV (reference sequence). The CDR3 extends over 15 amino acids. V trimming: 4 bases; J trimming: 2 bases; junction bases outside the gene matches: 4. The CDR3 loop reads CASSYQLAGAYEQYF. CDR3 in DNA: TGTGCCAGCAGTTACCAACTAGCGGGGGCCTACGAGCAGTACTTC.

The CDR3 DNA is TGTGCCAGCAGCCTGCGACTAGCGGGGTCCTACGAGCAGTACTTC. Translating gives CASSLRLAGSYEQYF. V and J are TRBV6-2 or TRBV6-3 and TRBJ2-7; the match to TRBD2 covers 11 bases. The J segment lost 1 base and the V segment lost 6 bases, leaving 5 bases of the junction unmatched. The CDR3 totals 15 residues. Germline CDR1 and CDR2: MNHEY and SVGEGT.